These 16 T cell receptor beta chains originate from one sample sequenced in a study of vaccination and CD4 T cells after COVID-19. Sample treatment: approximately nine-day PBMC culture with coronavirus spike peptide pools or control peptides (ViraFEST assay). The Oncomine TCR Beta short-read assay sequenced DNA from cultured CD4+ T cells. TCRdb recomputed calls from the PCR reads with MiXCR, one row per CDR3 protein. The sample lists roughly 16,000 distinct CDR3 sequences, about 43% occurring once. No antigen is known for these receptors. The sample was CD4+ T cells from blood, cultured in vitro, taken after SARS-CoV-2 vaccination. The receptors derive from a human donor who had recovered from COVID-19.

There are a few counts of this clonotype. This chain joins TRBV18 and TRBJ2-2; 7 bases fit TRBD1. V shed 6 bases and J 3 bases; nucleotides not matched to a gene: 4. Looked up from germline, CDR1 is KGHSH and CDR2 is LQKENI. CDR3 size: 14 residues. CDR3 sequence: CASSRQGDTGELFF. DNA of the CDR3: TGTGCCAGCTCTCGCCAGGGGGACACCGGGGAGCTGTTTTTT.

This clonotype was seen more than once but under ten times. The chain links TRBV20-1 to TRBJ2-7, with D perhaps TRBD2 (6 bases). The V end was cut by 0 bases, the J end by 5 bases, with 23 bases between. The CDR3 has 17 amino acids. Looked up from germline, CDR1 is DFQATT and CDR2 is SNEGSKA (reference sequence). For the CDR3, the DNA is TGCAGTGCTAGAGATTCCCAGTTGGGGCTAGCGCTGAACGAGCAGTACTTC. Protein: CSARDSQLGLALNEQYF.

In this sample, this clonotype turned up a few times. V usage is TRBV6-1 and J usage is TRBJ2-7; TRBD2 agrees at 7 bases. J was trimmed by 2 bases and V by 8 bases; bases with no gene match: 15. Germline loops: CDR1 MNHNS, CDR2 SASEGT. The CDR3 sequence is 16 residues long. Here the CDR3 reads CASRPPGSSGAYEQYF. Here the CDR3 DNA reads TGTGCCAGCCGACCGCCGGGGTCAAGCGGGGCCTACGAGCAGTACTTC.

This clonotype was recorded once. The chain couples TRBV20-1 to TRBJ1-4; 7 bases agree with TRBD1. J lost 0 bases, V lost 2 bases, and 3 bases had no gene match. The CDR3 loop spans 15 amino acids. Germline lookup yields CDR1 DFQATT and CDR2 SNEGSKA (reference sequence). The CDR3 nucleotides are TGCAGTGCTAGAAGACAGGGCGCAACTAATGAAAAACTGTTTTTT. Protein: CSARRQGATNEKLFF.

This clonotype has just a few counts. V gene TRBV6-2 or TRBV6-3 combines with J gene TRBJ2-3; D is unresolved. CDR1 and CDR2 (germline): MNHEY, SVGEGT. Trimming left V 2 bases short and J 1 base short, with 10 bases between. The CDR3 length is 15 residues. The CDR3 region is CASSYSFVRTDTQYF. The CDR3, as DNA: TGTGCCAGCAGTTACAGTTTTGTGCGCACAGATACGCAGTATTTT.

This sequence joins TRBV10-3 and TRBJ2-7, with 9 bases identical to TRBD1. The CDR3 length is 16 residues. Germline V gene data show CDR1 as ENHRY and CDR2 as SYGVKD. The trim removed 8 bases at V and 3 bases at J, leaving 14 bases unmatched. The CDR3 region is CAILARTGDSIYEQYF. DNA for the CDR3: TGTGCCATCCTAGCGAGGACAGGGGATTCAATCTACGAGCAGTACTTC.

The V gene is TRBV7-9, the J gene TRBJ2-2; D not resolved. CDR3 length: 13 amino acids. The germline CDR1 and CDR2 sequences are SEHNR and FQNEAQ (reference sequence). V lost 3 bases, J lost 5 bases, and 7 bases lay in between. CDR3 in DNA: TGTGCCAGCAGCTTCGGCCAGACCGGGGAGCTGTTTTTT. The encoded protein is CASSFGQTGELFF. Full variable domain (remainder filled in from reference TRBV7-9 and TRBJ2-2): DTGVSQNPRHKITKRGQNVTFRCDPISEHNRLYWYRQTLGQGPEFLTYFQNEAQLEKSRLLSDRFSAERPKGSFSTLEIQRTEQGDSAMYLCASSFGQTGELFFGEGSRLTVL.

This chain connects TRBV7-9 to TRBJ2-1; a possible D gene is TRBD1 (6 bases). This CDR3 spans 17 amino acids. Deletions cut 5 bases from V and 3 bases from J, with 20 bases between. CDR1 and CDR2 from the germline V gene are SEHNR and FQNEAQ (reference sequence). The CDR3 protein is CASSQTGHSTDYNEQFF. Here the CDR3 DNA reads TGTGCCAGCAGCCAGACGGGACACAGTACTGACTACAATGAGCAGTTCTTC.

CDR3 region: CASSLVETILSYGYTF. Written as DNA, the CDR3 is TGTGCCAGCAGCTTGGTGGAGACAATTCTATCCTATGGCTACACCTTC. The chain recombines TRBV5-8 with TRBJ1-2; no definite D call. Germline V gives CDR1 SGHTS, CDR2 YDEGEE. The CDR3 loop spans 16 amino acids. V was pared by 0 bases and J by 4 bases, with 16 bases between.

This clonotype was seen a few times. V usage is TRBV7-9 and J usage is TRBJ2-5; 10 nucleotides match TRBD2. The V segment lost 2 bases and the J segment 3 bases; nucleotides outside the gene matches: 0. This CDR3 has 14 amino acids. The germline CDR1 and CDR2 sequences are SEHNR and FQNEAQ (reference sequence). The CDR3 here is CASSLLAGEETQYF. Here the CDR3 DNA reads TGTGCCAGCAGCTTACTAGCGGGGGAAGAGACCCAGTACTTC.

The chain couples TRBV20-1 to TRBJ1-2; TRBD1 might be the D (6 bases). This CDR3 is built from 13 residues. Trimming pared 2 bases from V and 6 bases from J, leaving 13 bases between. CDR1 is DFQATT and CDR2 is SNEGSKA in the germline V gene (reference sequence). The CDR3 spells CSARYPRGDGYTF. The CDR3 DNA sequence: TGCAGTGCTAGATACCCCAGGGGCGATGGCTACACCTTC.

The chain uses TRBV4-1 and TRBJ1-6; TRBD1 matches at 9 bases. There are 14 residues in the CDR3. V gave up 4 bases and J gave up 8 bases; unmatched junction bases: 3. The V gene's germline CDR1 is MGHRA and CDR2 YSYEKL. Written as DNA, the CDR3 is TGCGCCAGCAGCCGGGGGGACAGGGATTCACCCCTCCACTTT. Translating it yields CASSRGDRDSPLHF.

With regard to this clonotype: The junction does not match germline at one end; this may be a read error. The gene calls are TRBV6-1 and TRBJ2-7; 7 bases map to TRBD1. CDR3 length: 14 residues. Per germline, CDR1 MNHNS and CDR2 SASEGT. CDR3 amino acids: CASSETEDRVHQNF. The CDR3, as DNA: TGTGCCAGCAGTGAAACGGAAGACAGGGTCCATCAGAACTTC.

This clonotype was detected only a few times. The V gene is TRBV10-2, the J gene TRBJ1-3, with D unresolved. The CDR3 spans 13 residues. The V end lost 6 bases, the J end lost 0 bases, and 6 bases lay between the germline ends. Germline V lookup: CDR1 WSHSY, CDR2 SAAADI. The CDR3 loop reads CASSADSGNTIYF. As DNA, the CDR3 is TGCGCCAGCAGCGCGGACTCTGGAAACACCATATATTTT.

The chain combines TRBV7-2 with TRBJ2-1; D remains unclear. The CDR3 covers 14 residues. Germline CDR1 reads SGHTA; CDR2 reads FQGNSA. Trimming left V 8 bases short and J 1 base short, with 12 bases between. In nucleotides, the CDR3 is TGTGCCAGCGACTCAGTGGGATCCTACAATGAGCAGTTCTTC. Its protein product is CASDSVGSYNEQFF.

This clonotype was seen more than once but under ten times. The CDR3 protein is CASSVRGLNTGELFF. DNA for the CDR3: TGTGCCAGCAGTGTGCGGGGACTAAACACCGGGGAGCTGTTTTTT. The chain links TRBV2 to TRBJ2-2; 7 bases match TRBD2. Trimming removed 4 bases from V and 2 bases from J; junction bases left unmatched: 4. CDR1 and CDR2 from the germline V gene are SNHLY and FYNNEI. This CDR3 is built from 15 residues.